The present TCR beta chain was sequenced within a study of T cells after yellow fever vaccination. One entry per CDR3 protein, called by TCRdb with MiXCR from the 5' RACE reads. The profile shows a few hundred thousand distinct CDR3 sequences, 3% to 4.5% of them singletons. Trimming cost V 2 bases and J 0 bases, with 13 bases left between them. CDR3 length equals 16 residues. Germline lookup yields CDR1 KGHSH and CDR2 LQKENI. Study results and limitations: Repertoires sorted by FACS could include abundant clonotypes that are contaminants from the bulk population. In post-booster samples, most primary-vaccination clones reappeared (about 95% CD4, roughly 90% CD8).

This clonotype was seen only a few times. The antigen remains undetermined. This rearrangement joins TRBV18 to TRBJ1-1; perhaps TRBD1 as D (6 bases). This TCR derives from a man younger than 35 who received the YFV17D yellow fever vaccine. This specimen was PBMCs, taken on the day of the yellow fever booster vaccination. The CDR3: CASSPEGDTMNTEAFF. CDR3 sequence (DNA): TGTGCCAGCTCACCAGAAGGGGACACGATGAACACTGAAGCTTTCTTT. The complete variable domain, with remaining parts taken from reference TRBV18 and TRBJ1-1, reads NAGVMQNPRHLVRRRGQEARLRCSPMKGHSHVYWYRQLPEEGLKFMVYLQKENIIDESGMPKERFSAEFPKEGPSILRIQQVVRGDSAAYFCASSPEGDTMNTEAFFGQGTRLTVV.